The 3 T cell receptor beta chains listed next were all sequenced from one sample in a study of cytomegalovirus exposure and HLA in healthy donors. Primers for the PCR totalled 60 Vbeta and 13 Jbeta. Repertoires were generated with immunoSEQ multiplex PCR, while TCRdb's copy carries only in-frame clones and drops some. The sample includes approximately 90,000 clones, more than 60% of them seen just once. Material: PBMCs. These receptors were collected from a man aged 35 to 55 in good health and CMV-seronegative.

This chain connects TRBV27 to TRBJ1-1; 7 bases align to TRBD1. Germline assignment: CDR1 MNHEY and CDR2 SMNVEV (reference sequence). The CDR3 contains 15 residues. V was pared by 5 bases and J by 2 bases, with 8 bases of the junction left unmatched. DNA for the CDR3: TGTGCCAGCAGTCCGGTACAGGGGCCCAACACTGAAGCTTTCTTT. This encodes CASSPVQGPNTEAFF.

The chain links TRBV5-1 to TRBJ2-7; TRBD1 aligns across 10 bases. V was clipped by 4 bases and J by 1 base; unmatched bases: 11. Germline CDR1 reads SGHRS; CDR2 reads YFSETQ. The CDR3 totals 17 residues. CDR3 DNA: TGCGCCAGCAGCCCACCGGGACAGGGGAGGGGGTCCTACGAGCAGTACTTC. Protein product: CASSPPGQGRGSYEQYF.

This clone was counted only a few times. J is TRBJ2-7 and V is TRBV4-1; D is unresolved. The CDR3 is 14 residues long. Between the trimmed V and J ends, which lost 0 bases and 2 bases, there was a span of 8 bases. The germline V gene has CDR1 MGHRA and CDR2 YSYEKL. CDR3: CASSQDQAPYEQYF. As DNA, the CDR3 is TGCGCCAGCAGCCAAGATCAGGCTCCCTACGAGCAGTACTTC.